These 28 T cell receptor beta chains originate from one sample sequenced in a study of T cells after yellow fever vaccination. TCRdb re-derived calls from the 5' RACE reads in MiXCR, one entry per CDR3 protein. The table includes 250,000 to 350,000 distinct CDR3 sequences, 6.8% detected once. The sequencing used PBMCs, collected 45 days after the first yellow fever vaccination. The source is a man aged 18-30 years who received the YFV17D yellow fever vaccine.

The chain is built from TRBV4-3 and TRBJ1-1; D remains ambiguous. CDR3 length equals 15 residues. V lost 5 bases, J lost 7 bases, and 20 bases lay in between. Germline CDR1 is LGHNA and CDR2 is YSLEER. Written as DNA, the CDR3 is TGCGCCAGCAGCTCCGCCCGGCGGGTTAGTGGTGAAGCTTTCTTT. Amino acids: CASSSARRVSGEAFF.

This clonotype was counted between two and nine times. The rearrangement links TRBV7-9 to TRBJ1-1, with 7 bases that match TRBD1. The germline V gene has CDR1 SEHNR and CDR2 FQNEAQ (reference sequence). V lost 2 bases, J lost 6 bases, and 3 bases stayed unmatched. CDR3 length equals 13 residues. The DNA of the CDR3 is TGTGCCAGCAGCTTACTTACAGGGGCTGAAGCTTTCTTT. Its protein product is CASSLLTGAEAFF.

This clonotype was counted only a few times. In nucleotides, the CDR3 is TGTGCCAGCAGTGATCGGGTCGCGTCGCAAGAGACCCAGTACTTC. It yields the protein CASSDRVASQETQYF. The chain uses TRBV2 and TRBJ2-5; D is unresolved. Germline V gene lookup returns CDR1 SNHLY and CDR2 FYNNEI. The V end was cut by 3 bases, the J end by 2 bases, with 13 bases between. CDR3 length: 15 residues.

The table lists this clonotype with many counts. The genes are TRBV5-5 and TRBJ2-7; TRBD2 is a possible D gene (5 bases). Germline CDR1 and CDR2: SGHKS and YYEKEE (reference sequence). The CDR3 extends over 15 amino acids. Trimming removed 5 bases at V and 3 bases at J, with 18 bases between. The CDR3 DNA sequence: TGTGCCAGCAGTATGTCCTGGCCGGGATTCTACGAGCAGTACTTC. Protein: CASSMSWPGFYEQYF.

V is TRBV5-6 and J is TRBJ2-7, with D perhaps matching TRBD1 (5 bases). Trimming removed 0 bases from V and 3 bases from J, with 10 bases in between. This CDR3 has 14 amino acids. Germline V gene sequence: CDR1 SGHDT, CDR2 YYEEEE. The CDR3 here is CASSLGDSYYEQYV. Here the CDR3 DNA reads TGTGCCAGCAGCTTGGGAGACAGTTACTACGAGCAGTACGTC.

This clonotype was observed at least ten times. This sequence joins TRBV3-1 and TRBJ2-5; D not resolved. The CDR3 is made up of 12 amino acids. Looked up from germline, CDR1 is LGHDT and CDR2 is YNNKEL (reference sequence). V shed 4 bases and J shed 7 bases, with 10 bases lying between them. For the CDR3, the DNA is TGTGCCAGCAGCCTTCGTGTCGGGACCCAGTACTTC. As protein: CASSLRVGTQYF.

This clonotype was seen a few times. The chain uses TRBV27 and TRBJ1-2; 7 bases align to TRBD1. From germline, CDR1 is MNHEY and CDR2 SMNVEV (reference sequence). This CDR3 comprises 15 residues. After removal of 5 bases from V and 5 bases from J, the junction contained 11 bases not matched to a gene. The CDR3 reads CASSRNQGTEYGYTF. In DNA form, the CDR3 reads TGTGCCAGCAGTCGAAATCAAGGGACAGAATATGGCTACACCTTC.

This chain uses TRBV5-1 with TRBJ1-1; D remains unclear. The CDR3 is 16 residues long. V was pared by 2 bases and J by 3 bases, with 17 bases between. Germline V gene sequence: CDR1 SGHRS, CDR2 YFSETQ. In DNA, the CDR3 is TGCGCCAGCAGCTTACTGGGCAAGGTATGGGACACTGAAGCTTTCTTT. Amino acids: CASSLLGKVWDTEAFF.

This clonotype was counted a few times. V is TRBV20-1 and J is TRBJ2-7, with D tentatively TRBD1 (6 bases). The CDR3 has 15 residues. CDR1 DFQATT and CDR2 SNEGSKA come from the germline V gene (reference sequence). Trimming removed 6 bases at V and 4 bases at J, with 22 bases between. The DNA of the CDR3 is TGCAGTGCCCAGGCCCCAGGGGCCCCTGGGTACGAGCAGTACTTC. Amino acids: CSAQAPGAPGYEQYF.

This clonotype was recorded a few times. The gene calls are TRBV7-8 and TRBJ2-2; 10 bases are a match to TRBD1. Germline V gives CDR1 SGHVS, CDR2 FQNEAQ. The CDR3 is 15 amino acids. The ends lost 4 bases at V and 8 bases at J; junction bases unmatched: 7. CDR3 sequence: CASSYGTGASGELFF. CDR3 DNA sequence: TGTGCCAGCAGCTACGGGACAGGGGCGTCTGGGGAGCTGTTTTTT.

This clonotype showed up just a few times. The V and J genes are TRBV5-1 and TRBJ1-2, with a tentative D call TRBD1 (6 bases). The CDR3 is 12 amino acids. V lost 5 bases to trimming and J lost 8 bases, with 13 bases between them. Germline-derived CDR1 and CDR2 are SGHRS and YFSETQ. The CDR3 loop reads CASSSTGGGYTF. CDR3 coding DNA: TGCGCCAGCAGTTCGACAGGCGGGGGCTACACCTTC. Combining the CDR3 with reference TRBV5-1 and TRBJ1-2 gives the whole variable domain KAGVTQTPRYLIKTRGQQVTLSCSPISGHRSVSWYQQTPGQGLQFLFEYFSETQRNKGNFPGRFSGRQFSNSRSEMNVSTLELGDSALYLCASSSTGGGYTFGSGTRLTVV.

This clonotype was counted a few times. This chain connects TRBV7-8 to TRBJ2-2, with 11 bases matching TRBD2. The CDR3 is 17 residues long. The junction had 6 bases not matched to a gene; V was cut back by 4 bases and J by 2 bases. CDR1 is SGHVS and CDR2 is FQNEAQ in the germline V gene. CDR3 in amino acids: CASSYHLAGGNTGELFF. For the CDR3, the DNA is TGTGCCAGCAGCTATCACCTAGCGGGGGGTAACACCGGGGAGCTGTTTTTT.

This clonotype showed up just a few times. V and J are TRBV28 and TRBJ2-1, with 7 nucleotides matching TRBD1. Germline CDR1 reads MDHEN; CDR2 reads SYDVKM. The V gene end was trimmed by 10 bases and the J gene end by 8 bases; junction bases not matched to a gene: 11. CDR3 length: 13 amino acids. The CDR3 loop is CATHGTEFDEQFF. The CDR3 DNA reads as TGTGCCACCCACGGGACAGAGTTCGATGAGCAGTTCTTC.

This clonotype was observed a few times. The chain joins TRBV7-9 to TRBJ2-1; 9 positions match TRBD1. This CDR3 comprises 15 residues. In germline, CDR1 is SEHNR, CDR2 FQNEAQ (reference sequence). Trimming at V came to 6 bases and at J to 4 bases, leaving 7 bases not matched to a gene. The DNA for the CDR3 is TGTGCCAGCAGACACGACAGGGGGGGTTACAATGAGCAGTTCTTC. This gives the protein CASRHDRGGYNEQFF.

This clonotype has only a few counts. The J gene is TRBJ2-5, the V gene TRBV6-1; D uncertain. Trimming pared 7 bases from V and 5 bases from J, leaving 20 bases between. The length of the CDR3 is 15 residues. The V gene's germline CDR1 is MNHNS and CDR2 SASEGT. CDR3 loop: CASTPSISNVETQYF. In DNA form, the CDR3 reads TGTGCCAGCACCCCATCCATATCTAATGTGGAGACCCAGTACTTC.

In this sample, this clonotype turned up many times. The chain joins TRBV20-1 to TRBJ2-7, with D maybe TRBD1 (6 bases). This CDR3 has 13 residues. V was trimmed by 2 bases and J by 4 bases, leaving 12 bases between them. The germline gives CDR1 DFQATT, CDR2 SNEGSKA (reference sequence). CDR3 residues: CSARSTGRYEQYV. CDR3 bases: TGCAGTGCTAGATCGACAGGTCGTTACGAGCAGTACGTC.

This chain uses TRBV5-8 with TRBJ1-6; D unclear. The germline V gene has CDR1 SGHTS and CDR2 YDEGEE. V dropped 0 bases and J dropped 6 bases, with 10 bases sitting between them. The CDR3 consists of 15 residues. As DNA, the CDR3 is TGTGCCAGCAGCTTGGAAGGGTTTAGTAATTCACCCCTCCACTTT. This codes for CASSLEGFSNSPLHF.

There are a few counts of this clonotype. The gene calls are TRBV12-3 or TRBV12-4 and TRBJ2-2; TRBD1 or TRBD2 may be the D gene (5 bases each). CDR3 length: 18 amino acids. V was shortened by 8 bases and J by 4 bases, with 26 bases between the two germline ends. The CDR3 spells CASGPPGRKKPGTGELFF. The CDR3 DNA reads TGTGCCAGCGGACCCCCGGGGCGAAAAAAACCGGGCACCGGGGAGCTGTTTTTT.

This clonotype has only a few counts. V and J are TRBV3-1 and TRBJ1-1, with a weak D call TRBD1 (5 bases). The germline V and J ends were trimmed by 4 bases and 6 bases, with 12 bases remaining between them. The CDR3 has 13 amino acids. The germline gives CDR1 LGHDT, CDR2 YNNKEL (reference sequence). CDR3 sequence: CASSLSGWAEAFF. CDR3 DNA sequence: TGTGCCAGCAGCCTTTCAGGGTGGGCTGAAGCTTTCTTT.

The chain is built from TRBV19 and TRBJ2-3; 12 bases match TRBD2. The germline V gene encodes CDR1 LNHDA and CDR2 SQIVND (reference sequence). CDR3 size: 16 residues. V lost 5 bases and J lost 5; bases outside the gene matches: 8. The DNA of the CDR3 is TGTGCCAGTAGTGCGCGACTAGCGGGGGTCTTAGATACGCAGTATTTT. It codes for CASSARLAGVLDTQYF. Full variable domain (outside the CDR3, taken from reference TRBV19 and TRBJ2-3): DGGITQSPKYLFRKEGQNVTLSCEQNLNHDAMYWYRQDPGQGLRLIYYSQIVNDFQKGDIAEGYSVSREKKESFPLTVTSAQKNPTAFYLCASSARLAGVLDTQYFGPGTRLTVL.

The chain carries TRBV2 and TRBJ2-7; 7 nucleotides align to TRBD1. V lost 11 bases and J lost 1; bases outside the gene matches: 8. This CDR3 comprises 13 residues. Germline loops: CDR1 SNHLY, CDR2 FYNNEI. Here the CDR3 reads CAVPGTDSYEQYV. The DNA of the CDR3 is TGTGCCGTACCCGGGACAGATTCCTACGAGCAGTACGTC.

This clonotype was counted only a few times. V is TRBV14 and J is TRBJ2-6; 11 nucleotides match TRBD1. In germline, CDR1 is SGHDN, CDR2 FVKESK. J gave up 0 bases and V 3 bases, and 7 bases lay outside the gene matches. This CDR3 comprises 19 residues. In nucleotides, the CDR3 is TGTGCCAGCAGCCACATTGGACAGGGGGCCCACTCTGGGGCCAACGTCCTGACTTTC. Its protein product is CASSHIGQGAHSGANVLTF. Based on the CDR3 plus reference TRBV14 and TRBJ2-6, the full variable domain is EAGVTQFPSHSVIEKGQTVTLRCDPISGHDNLYWYRRVMGKEIKFLLHFVKESKQDESGMPNNRFLAERTGGTYSTLKVQPAELEDSGVYFCASSHIGQGAHSGANVLTFGAGSRLTVL.

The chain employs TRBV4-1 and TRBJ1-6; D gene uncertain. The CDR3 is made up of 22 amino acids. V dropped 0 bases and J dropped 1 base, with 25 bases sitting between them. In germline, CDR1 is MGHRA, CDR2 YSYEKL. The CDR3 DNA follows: TGCGCCAGCAGCCAAGATCCGGCCCACGAAGGAGGGAGTAGGTCCTATAATTCACCCCTCCACTTT. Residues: CASSQDPAHEGGSRSYNSPLHF.

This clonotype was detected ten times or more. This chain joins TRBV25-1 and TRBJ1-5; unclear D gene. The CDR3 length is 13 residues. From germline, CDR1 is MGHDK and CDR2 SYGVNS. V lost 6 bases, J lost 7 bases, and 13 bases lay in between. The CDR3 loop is CASSHWGEQPQHF. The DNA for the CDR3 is TGTGCCAGCAGCCATTGGGGTGAACAGCCCCAGCATTTT.

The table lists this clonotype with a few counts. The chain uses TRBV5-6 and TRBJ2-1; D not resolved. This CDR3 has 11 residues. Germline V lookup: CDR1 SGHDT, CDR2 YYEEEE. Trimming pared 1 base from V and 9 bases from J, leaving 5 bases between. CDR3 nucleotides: TGTGCCAGCAGCTTGTTGGTTGAGCAGTTCTTC. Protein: CASSLLVEQFF.

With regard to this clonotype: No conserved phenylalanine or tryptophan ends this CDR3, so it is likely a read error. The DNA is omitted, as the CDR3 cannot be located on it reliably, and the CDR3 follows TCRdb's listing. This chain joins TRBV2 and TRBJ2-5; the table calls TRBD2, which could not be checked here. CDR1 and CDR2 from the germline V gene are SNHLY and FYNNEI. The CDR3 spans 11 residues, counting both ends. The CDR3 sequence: CASSVSSGRLY.

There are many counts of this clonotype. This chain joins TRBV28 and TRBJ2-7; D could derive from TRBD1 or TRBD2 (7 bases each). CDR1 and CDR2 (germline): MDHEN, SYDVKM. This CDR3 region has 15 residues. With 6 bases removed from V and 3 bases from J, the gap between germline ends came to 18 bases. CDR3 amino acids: CASRGGDSTGYEQYV. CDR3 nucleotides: TGTGCCAGCAGGGGGGGGGACAGCACCGGCTACGAGCAGTACGTC.

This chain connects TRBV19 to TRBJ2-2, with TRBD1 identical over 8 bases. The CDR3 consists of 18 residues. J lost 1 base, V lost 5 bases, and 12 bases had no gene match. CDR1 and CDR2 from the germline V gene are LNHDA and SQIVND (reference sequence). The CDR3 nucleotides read TGTGCCAGTAGTCCGACCCCAAAACAGGGGGAGAACACCGGGGAGCTGTTTTTT. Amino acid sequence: CASSPTPKQGENTGELFF.